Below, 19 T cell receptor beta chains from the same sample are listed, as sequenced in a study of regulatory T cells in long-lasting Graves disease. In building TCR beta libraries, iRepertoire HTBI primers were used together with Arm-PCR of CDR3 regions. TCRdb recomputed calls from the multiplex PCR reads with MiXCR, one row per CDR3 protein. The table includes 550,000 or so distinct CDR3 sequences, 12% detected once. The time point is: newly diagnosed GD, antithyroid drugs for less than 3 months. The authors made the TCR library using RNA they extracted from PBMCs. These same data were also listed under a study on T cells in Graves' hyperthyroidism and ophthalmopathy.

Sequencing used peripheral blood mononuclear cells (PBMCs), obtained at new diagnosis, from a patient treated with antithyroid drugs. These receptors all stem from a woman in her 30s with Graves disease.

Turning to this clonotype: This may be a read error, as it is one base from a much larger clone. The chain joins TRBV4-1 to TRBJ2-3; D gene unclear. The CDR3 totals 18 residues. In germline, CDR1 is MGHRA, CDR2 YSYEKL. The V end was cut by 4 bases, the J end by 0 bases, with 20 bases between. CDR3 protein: CASSPCSPAWASTDTQYF. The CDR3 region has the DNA TGCGCCAGCAGCCCCTGTTCCCCGGCTTGGGCTAGCACAGATACGCAGTATTTT.

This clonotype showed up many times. The CDR3 coding sequence is TGTGCCAGCAGCGAGGGCTTGGGTGAAGCTTTCTTT. Translated: CASSEGLGEAFF. The V and J genes are TRBV9 and TRBJ1-1; D is undetermined. The germline V gene encodes CDR1 SGDLS and CDR2 YYNGEE. CDR3 size: 12 residues. V was shortened by 3 bases and J by 7 bases, with 10 bases between the two germline ends. Full variable domain (rest looked up from reference TRBV9 and TRBJ1-1): DSGVTQTPKHLITATGQRVTLRCSPRSGDLSVYWYQQSLDQGLQFLIQYYNGEERAKGNILERFSAQQFPDLHSELNLSSLELGDSALYFCASSEGLGEAFFGQGTRLTVV.

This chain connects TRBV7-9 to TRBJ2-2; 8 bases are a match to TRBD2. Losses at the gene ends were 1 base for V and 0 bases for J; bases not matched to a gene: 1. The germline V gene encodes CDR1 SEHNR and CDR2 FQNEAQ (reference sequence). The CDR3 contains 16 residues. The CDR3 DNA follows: TGTGCCAGCAGCTTAGTACTAGCGGCGAACACCGGGGAGCTGTTTTTT. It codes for CASSLVLAANTGELFF.

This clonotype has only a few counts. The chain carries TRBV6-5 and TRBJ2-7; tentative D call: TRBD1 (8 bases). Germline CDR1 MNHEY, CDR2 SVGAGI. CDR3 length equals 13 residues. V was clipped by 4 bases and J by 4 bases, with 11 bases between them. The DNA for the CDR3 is TGTGCCAGCAGTTTACAGGGGGGGTACGAGCAGTACTTC. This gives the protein CASSLQGGYEQYF.

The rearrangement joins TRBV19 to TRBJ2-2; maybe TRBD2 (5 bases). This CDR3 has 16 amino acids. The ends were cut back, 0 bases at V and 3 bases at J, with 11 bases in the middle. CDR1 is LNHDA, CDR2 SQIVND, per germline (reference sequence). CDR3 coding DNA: TGTGCCAGTAGTATAGATCCAGAGGGCTACACCGGGGAGCTGTTTTTT. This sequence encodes CASSIDPEGYTGELFF.

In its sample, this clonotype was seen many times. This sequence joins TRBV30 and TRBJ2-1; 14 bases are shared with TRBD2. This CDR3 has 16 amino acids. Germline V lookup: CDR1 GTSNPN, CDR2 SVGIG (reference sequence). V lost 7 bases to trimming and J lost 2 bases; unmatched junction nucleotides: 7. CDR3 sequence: CASPRLAGGPYNEQFF. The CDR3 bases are TGTGCCTCCCCCAGACTAGCGGGAGGGCCCTACAATGAGCAGTTCTTC.

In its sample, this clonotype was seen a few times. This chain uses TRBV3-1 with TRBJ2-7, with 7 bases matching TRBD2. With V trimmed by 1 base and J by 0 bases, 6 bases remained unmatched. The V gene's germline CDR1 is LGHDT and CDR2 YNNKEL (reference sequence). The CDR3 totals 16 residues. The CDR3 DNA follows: TGTGCCAGCAGCCAAGTTTTCGGCGGGAGCTCCTACGAGCAGTACTTC. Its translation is CASSQVFGGSSYEQYF.

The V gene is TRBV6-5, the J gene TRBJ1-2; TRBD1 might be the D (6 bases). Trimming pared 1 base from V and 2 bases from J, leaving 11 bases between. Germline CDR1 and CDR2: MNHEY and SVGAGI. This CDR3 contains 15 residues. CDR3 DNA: TGTGCCAGCAGTTACTGGGCAGGGGAAAACTATGGCTACACCTTC. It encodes CASSYWAGENYGYTF.

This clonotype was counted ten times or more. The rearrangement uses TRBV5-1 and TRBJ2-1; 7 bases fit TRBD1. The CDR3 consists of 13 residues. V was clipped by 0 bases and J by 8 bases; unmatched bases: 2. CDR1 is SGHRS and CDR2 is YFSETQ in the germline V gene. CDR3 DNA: TGCGCCAGCAGCTTGGGACAGGGAGATGAGCAGTTCTTC. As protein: CASSLGQGDEQFF.

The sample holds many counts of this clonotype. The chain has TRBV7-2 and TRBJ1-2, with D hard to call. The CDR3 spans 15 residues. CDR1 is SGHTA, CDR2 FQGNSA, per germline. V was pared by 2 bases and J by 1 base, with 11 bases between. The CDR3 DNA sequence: TGTGCCAGCAGCTTAACGGGAGCCCTTAACTATGGCTACACCTTC. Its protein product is CASSLTGALNYGYTF.

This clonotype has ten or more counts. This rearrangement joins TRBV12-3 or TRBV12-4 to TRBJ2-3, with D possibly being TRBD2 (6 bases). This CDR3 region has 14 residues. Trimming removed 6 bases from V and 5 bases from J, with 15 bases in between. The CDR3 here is CASRKMGGGDTQYF. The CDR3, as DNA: TGTGCCAGCAGGAAGATGGGGGGAGGAGATACGCAGTATTTT.

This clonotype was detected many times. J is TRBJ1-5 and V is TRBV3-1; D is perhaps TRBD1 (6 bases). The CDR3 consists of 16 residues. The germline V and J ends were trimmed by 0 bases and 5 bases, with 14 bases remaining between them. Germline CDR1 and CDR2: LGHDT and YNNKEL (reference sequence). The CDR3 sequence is CASSQDSLGGYQPQHF. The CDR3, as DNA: TGTGCCAGCAGCCAAGACAGCCTAGGGGGGTATCAGCCCCAGCATTTT.

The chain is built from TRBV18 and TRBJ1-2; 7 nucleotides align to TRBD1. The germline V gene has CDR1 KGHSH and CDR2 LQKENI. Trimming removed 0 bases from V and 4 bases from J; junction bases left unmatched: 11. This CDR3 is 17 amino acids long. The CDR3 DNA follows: TGTGCCAGCTCACCACCGATGGGAGGGACAGCCTTCTATGGCTACACCTTC. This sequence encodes CASSPPMGGTAFYGYTF.

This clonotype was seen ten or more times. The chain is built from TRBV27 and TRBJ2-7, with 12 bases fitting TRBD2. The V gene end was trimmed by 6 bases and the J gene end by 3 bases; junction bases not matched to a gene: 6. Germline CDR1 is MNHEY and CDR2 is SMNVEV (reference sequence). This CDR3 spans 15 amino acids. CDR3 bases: TGTGCCAGCAGGATTGCGACTAGCGGGAGCTACGAGCAGTACTTC. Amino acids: CASRIATSGSYEQYF.

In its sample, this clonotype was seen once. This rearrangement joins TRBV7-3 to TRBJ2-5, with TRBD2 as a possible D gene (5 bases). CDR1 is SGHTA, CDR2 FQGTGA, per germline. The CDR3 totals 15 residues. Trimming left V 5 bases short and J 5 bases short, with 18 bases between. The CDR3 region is CASSPRGRLGETQYF. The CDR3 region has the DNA TGTGCCAGCAGCCCCCGGGGTCGTCTGGGGGAGACCCAGTACTTC.

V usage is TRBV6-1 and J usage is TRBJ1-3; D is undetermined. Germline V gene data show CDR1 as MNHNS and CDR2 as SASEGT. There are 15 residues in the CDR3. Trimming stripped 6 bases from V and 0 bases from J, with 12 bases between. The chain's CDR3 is CASSSDWISGNTIYF. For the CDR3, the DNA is TGTGCCAGCAGCTCCGACTGGATCTCTGGAAACACCATATATTTT.

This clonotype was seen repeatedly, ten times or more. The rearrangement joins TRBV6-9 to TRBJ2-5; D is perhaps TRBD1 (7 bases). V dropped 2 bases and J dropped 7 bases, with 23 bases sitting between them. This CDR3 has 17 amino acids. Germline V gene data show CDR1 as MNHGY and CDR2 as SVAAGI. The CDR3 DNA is TGTGCCAGCAGTTATACGTGGGGGGACAGACTTTCGGGGACCCAGTACTTC. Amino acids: CASSYTWGDRLSGTQYF.

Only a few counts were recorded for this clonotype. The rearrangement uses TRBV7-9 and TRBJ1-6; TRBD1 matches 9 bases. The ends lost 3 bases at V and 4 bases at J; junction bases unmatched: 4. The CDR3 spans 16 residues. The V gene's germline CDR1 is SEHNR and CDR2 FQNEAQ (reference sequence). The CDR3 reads CASSLATGGYNSPLHF. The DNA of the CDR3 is TGTGCCAGCAGCTTGGCGACAGGGGGATATAATTCACCCCTCCACTTT.

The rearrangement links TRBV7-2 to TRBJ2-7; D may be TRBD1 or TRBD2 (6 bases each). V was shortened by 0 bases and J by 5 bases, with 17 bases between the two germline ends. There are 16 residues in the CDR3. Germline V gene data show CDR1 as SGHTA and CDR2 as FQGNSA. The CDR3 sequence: CASSLASGAIFDEQYF. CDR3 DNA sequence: TGTGCCAGCAGCTTAGCTTCGGGGGCGATTTTCGACGAGCAGTACTTC.